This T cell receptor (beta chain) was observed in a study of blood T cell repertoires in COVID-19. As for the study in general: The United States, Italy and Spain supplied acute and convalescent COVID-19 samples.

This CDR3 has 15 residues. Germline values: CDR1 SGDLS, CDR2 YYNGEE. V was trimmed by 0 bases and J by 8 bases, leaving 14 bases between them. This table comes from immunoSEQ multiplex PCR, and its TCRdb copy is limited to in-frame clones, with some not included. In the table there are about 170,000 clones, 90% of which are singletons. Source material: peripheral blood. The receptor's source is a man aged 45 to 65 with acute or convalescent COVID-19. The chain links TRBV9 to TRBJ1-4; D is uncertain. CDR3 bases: TGTGCCAGCAGCGTAGCGGGGTCCACTTGGGAAAAACTGTTTTTT. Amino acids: CASSVAGSTWEKLFF.